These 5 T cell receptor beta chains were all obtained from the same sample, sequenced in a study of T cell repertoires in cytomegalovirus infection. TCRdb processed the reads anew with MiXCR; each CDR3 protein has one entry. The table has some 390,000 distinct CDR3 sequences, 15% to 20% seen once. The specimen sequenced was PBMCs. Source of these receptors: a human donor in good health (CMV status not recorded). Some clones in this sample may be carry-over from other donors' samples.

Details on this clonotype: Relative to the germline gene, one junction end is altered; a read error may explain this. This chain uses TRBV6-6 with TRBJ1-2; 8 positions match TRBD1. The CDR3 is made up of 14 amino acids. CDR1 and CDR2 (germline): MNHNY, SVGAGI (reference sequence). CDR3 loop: CASSNSQGGGGYTF. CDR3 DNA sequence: TGTGCCAGCAGTAACTCACAGGGGGGAGGAGGCTACACCTTC.

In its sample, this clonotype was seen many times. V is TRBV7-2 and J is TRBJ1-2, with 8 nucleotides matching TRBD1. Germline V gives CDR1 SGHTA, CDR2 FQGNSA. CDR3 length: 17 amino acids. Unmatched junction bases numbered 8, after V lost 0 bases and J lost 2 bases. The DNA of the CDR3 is TGTGCCAGCAGCTTAGCGTGGGACAGGCGACTCAACTATGGCTACACCTTC. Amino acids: CASSLAWDRRLNYGYTF.

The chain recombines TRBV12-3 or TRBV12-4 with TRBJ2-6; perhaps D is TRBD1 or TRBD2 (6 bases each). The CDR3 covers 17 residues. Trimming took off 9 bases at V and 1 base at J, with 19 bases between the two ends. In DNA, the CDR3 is TGTGCCAGACACCAGTGGGGGGCAGGGTCTGGGGCCAACGTCCTGACTTTC. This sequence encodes CARHQWGAGSGANVLTF.

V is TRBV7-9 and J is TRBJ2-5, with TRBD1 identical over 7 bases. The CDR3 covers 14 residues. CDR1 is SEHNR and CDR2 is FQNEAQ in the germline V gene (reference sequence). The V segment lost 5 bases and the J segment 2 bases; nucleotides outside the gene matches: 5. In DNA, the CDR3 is TGTGCCAGCAGCGCCCTGACAGGGCAAGAGACCCAGTACTTC. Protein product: CASSALTGQETQYF. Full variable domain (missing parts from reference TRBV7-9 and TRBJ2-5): DTGVSQNPRHKITKRGQNVTFRCDPISEHNRLYWYRQTLGQGPEFLTYFQNEAQLEKSRLLSDRFSAERPKGSFSTLEIQRTEQGDSAMYLCASSALTGQETQYFGPGTRLLVL.

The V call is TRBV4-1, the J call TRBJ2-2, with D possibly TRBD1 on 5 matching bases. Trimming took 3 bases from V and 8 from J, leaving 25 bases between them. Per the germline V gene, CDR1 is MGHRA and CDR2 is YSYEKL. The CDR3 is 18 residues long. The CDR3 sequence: CASSQSAGNMKKKGELFF. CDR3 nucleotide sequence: TGCGCCAGCAGCCAGTCAGCAGGGAATATGAAGAAGAAGGGGGAGCTGTTTTTT.